Each of the 18 T cell receptor beta chains below was sequenced from the same sample in a study of T cell changes during pregnancy in multiple sclerosis (dated by TCRdb to the late 2010s). Libraries were prepared through the immunoSEQ multiplex PCR assay. The table was pulled from immuneACCESS by TCRdb, which kept in-frame rearrangements only. Such tables lose some clones; where checked, under half of the loss comes from unresolved V genes, and the rest has no known cause. The sample table contains around 65,000 clones; only one count was recorded for approximately 90% of them. The ten largest make up less than 3% of the sample. The starting material was peripheral blood, obtained in the second trimester of pregnancy. The receptors were gathered from a female donor in good health, enrolled as a control in a pregnancy study.

This sequence joins TRBV6-6 and TRBJ2-3, with TRBD1 identical over 7 bases. Germline CDR1 is MNHNY and CDR2 is SVGAGI (reference sequence). Unmatched junction bases numbered 7, after V lost 6 bases and J lost 1 base. The CDR3 is 15 amino acids. CDR3 in amino acids: CASSSPGGGTDTQYF. In DNA form, the CDR3 reads TGTGCCAGCAGCTCACCAGGGGGAGGCACAGATACGCAGTATTTT.

V gene TRBV5-1 combines with J gene TRBJ1-2; D might be TRBD1 (5 bases). The CDR3 has 15 residues. The germline V gene encodes CDR1 SGHRS and CDR2 YFSETQ. V was pared by 4 bases and J by 0 bases, with 13 bases between. CDR3 DNA: TGCGCCAGCAGCCTAGCGACAGCAGCTAACTATGGCTACACCTTC. Translating gives CASSLATAANYGYTF. Based on the CDR3 plus reference TRBV5-1 and TRBJ1-2, the full variable domain is KAGVTQTPRYLIKTRGQQVTLSCSPISGHRSVSWYQQTPGQGLQFLFEYFSETQRNKGNFPGRFSGRQFSNSRSEMNVSTLELGDSALYLCASSLATAANYGYTFGSGTRLTVV.

The rearrangement joins TRBV5-1 to TRBJ2-3; TRBD2 aligns across 11 bases. CDR3 length: 14 residues. The trim removed 4 bases at V and 8 bases at J, leaving 6 bases unmatched. Germline CDR1 SGHRS, CDR2 YFSETQ. The CDR3 sequence: CASSPQTSGATQYF. The CDR3 bases are TGCGCCAGCAGCCCTCAGACTAGCGGGGCTACGCAGTATTTT.

The V gene is TRBV21-1, the J gene TRBJ2-1; TRBD2 is the table's D call and was not checked against the DNA. TRBV21-1 is tagged as a pseudogene. This CDR3 has 15 amino acids. CDR3 loop: CASSKGWRSYNEQFF. CDR3 bases: TGTGCCAGCAGCAAAGGATGGCGGTCTTACAATGAGCAGTTCTTC.

The chain carries TRBV18 and TRBJ2-1; 10 positions match TRBD2. V lost 6 bases to trimming and J lost 0 bases; unmatched junction nucleotides: 8. The CDR3 has 17 residues. Germline loops: CDR1 KGHSH, CDR2 LQKENI. CDR3 in amino acids: CASSHGLAAPSYNEQFF. CDR3 in DNA: TGTGCCAGCTCCCATGGACTAGCGGCACCCTCCTACAATGAGCAGTTCTTC.

This sequence joins TRBV7-9 and TRBJ1-5; no firm D call. Germline V gives CDR1 SEHNR, CDR2 FQNEAQ (reference sequence). There are 12 residues in the CDR3. Trimming took 2 bases from V and 4 from J, leaving 3 bases between them. CDR3 coding DNA: TGTGCCAGCAGCTTATCGAATCAGCCCCAGCATTTT. Protein product: CASSLSNQPQHF.

V usage is TRBV19 and J usage is TRBJ2-7; 10 nucleotides line up with TRBD1. V gave up 9 bases and J gave up 0 bases; unmatched junction bases: 11. This CDR3 comprises 16 residues. Germline V CDR1 and CDR2: LNHDA, SQIVND (reference sequence). The CDR3 region is CASANPGTGASYEQYF. DNA of the CDR3: TGTGCCAGCGCTAATCCCGGGACAGGGGCCTCCTACGAGCAGTACTTC.

V gene TRBV4-2 combines with J gene TRBJ1-6; D not resolved. V was pared by 0 bases and J by 10 bases, with 10 bases between. From germline, CDR1 is LGHNA and CDR2 YNFKEQ. The CDR3 covers 14 residues. The CDR3 DNA reads as TGTGCCAGCAGCCAAGAGGTCAGCGGATCACCCCTCCACTTT. Amino acids: CASSQEVSGSPLHF.

The chain has TRBV18 and TRBJ2-7; 8 positions match TRBD1. There are 15 residues in the CDR3. Germline CDR1 is KGHSH and CDR2 is LQKENI. V trimming: 2 bases; J trimming: 3 bases; junction bases outside the gene matches: 6. CDR3 nucleotide sequence: TGTGCCAGCTCACCAACCAGGACAGGGATCTACGAGCAGTACTTC. This translates into CASSPTRTGIYEQYF.

This clone was observed a single time. The J gene is TRBJ2-7, the V gene TRBV5-5; 9 nucleotides align to TRBD1. The germline V gene encodes CDR1 SGHKS and CDR2 YYEKEE (reference sequence). J lost 3 bases, V lost 0 bases, and 7 bases had no gene match. This CDR3 region has 16 residues. This chain's CDR3 is CASSLATGQGYYEQYF. As DNA, the CDR3 is TGTGCCAGCAGCTTGGCCACGGGACAGGGCTACTACGAGCAGTACTTC.

V gene TRBV15 combines with J gene TRBJ2-5; D remains ambiguous. In germline, CDR1 is LNHNV, CDR2 YYDKDF (reference sequence). V was clipped by 0 bases and J by 1 base, with 9 bases between them. The CDR3 has 15 amino acids. The CDR3 here is CATSRDFGPQETQYF. CDR3 nucleotide sequence: TGTGCCACCAGCAGAGATTTTGGCCCCCAAGAGACCCAGTACTTC. The full variable domain, its missing parts supplied by reference TRBV15 and TRBJ2-5, is DAMVIQNPRYQVTQFGKPVTLSCSQTLNHNVMYWYQQKSSQAPKLLFHYYDKDFNNEADTPDNFQSRRPNTSFCFLDIRSPGLGDTAMYLCATSRDFGPQETQYFGPGTRLLVL.

The chain carries TRBV6-6 and TRBJ2-1; 12 nucleotides align to TRBD2. The V gene's germline CDR1 is MNHNY and CDR2 SVGAGI (reference sequence). The CDR3 covers 16 residues. V trimming: 2 bases; J trimming: 14 bases; junction bases outside the gene matches: 13. Here the CDR3 reads CASSYENEGLAGQEFF. The CDR3 DNA reads TGTGCCAGCAGTTACGAAAACGAGGGACTAGCGGGCCAGGAGTTCTTC.

This clone was counted once. This sequence joins TRBV4-1 and TRBJ1-2, with 12 bases fitting TRBD1. Per the germline V gene, CDR1 is MGHRA and CDR2 is YSYEKL. This CDR3 comprises 16 residues. V gave up 0 bases and J gave up 7 bases; unmatched junction bases: 6. CDR3 sequence: CASSQDPGTGGSGYTF. Written as DNA, the CDR3 is TGCGCCAGCAGCCAAGACCCCGGGACAGGGGGCAGTGGCTACACCTTC.

The V and J genes are TRBV7-9 and TRBJ2-7; a weak D match, TRBD2 (6 bases). With 10 bases removed from V and 3 bases from J, the gap between germline ends came to 16 bases. The CDR3 spans 13 residues. The germline CDR1 and CDR2 sequences are SEHNR and FQNEAQ (reference sequence). The DNA for the CDR3 is TGTGCCAATCAGAGGAGGGATAACTACGAGCAGTACTTC. Its protein is CANQRRDNYEQYF.

The rearrangement joins TRBV11-1 to TRBJ2-2, with TRBD1 as a possible D gene (6 bases). V dropped 1 base and J dropped 8 bases, with 8 bases sitting between them. This CDR3 spans 13 amino acids. Germline values: CDR1 SGHAT, CDR2 FQDESV (reference sequence). CDR3 sequence: CASSLDRAGELFF. DNA of the CDR3: TGTGCCAGCAGCTTAGACAGGGCTGGGGAGCTGTTTTTT.

This rearrangement joins TRBV6-6 to TRBJ1-5; 11 nucleotides agree with TRBD1. In germline, CDR1 is MNHNY, CDR2 SVGAGI (reference sequence). With 6 bases clipped from V and 5 bases from J, the junction kept 6 bases outside the gene matches. CDR3 length: 15 residues. The CDR3 DNA sequence: TGTGCCAGCAGAGCGGACAGGGGGCCGCATCAGCCCCAGCATTTT. Protein product: CASRADRGPHQPQHF.

CDR3: CASSRDIVAYEQYF. The CDR3 region has the DNA TGTGCCAGCAGCAGGGACATCGTGGCCTACGAGCAGTACTTC. The J gene is TRBJ2-7, the V gene TRBV5-4; D perhaps matches TRBD1 (6 bases). The CDR3 is 14 residues long. V dropped 4 bases and J dropped 2 bases, with 13 bases sitting between them. Germline V gives CDR1 SGHNT, CDR2 YYREEE (reference sequence).

V and J are TRBV19 and TRBJ2-3; D is uncertain. There are 13 residues in the CDR3. With 1 base removed from V and 6 bases from J, the gap between germline ends came to 8 bases. Looked up from germline, CDR1 is LNHDA and CDR2 is SQIVND (reference sequence). The CDR3 DNA follows: TGTGCCAGTAGTATAGGAACTTCGGATACGCAGTATTTT. Its protein product is CASSIGTSDTQYF.